The 28 T cell receptor beta chains in this list originate from one sample, sequenced in a study of vaccination and CD4 T cells after COVID-19. Treatment: approximately nine-day PBMC culture with coronavirus spike peptide pools or control peptides (ViraFEST assay). An Oncomine TCR Beta short-read assay was used to sequence the DNA from cultured CD4+ T cells. TCRdb re-derived calls from the PCR reads in MiXCR, one entry per CDR3 protein. Among some 14,000 distinct CDR3 sequences listed, around 60% were seen once. These receptors are not linked to any known antigen. The sequencing input was CD4+ T cells from blood, cultured in vitro. These receptors were collected from a human donor who had recovered from COVID-19.

The V gene is TRBV12-3 or TRBV12-4, the J gene TRBJ1-5, with D tentatively TRBD1 (5 bases). The V and J ends lost 1 base and 7 bases respectively, with 14 bases between them. The CDR3 is made up of 15 amino acids. The CDR3 protein is CASSLGGTSEQPQHF. The CDR3 DNA is TGTGCCAGCAGTTTAGGTGGGACCTCGGAACAGCCCCAGCATTTT.

This clonotype was found a few times. This chain joins TRBV20-1 and TRBJ1-4; 10 bases fit TRBD1. The V and J ends lost 8 bases and 3 bases, in that order; junction bases with no gene match: 6. The CDR3 sequence is 14 residues long. Germline loops: CDR1 DFQATT, CDR2 SNEGSKA (reference sequence). The CDR3 DNA reads as TGCAGTACGACAGGGGGCGGATCTAATGAAAAACTGTTTTTT. This encodes CSTTGGGSNEKLFF.

The rearrangement joins TRBV10-1 to TRBJ1-3; D not resolved. The CDR3 covers 16 residues. Trimming took off 0 bases at V and 2 bases at J, with 11 bases between the two ends. In germline, CDR1 is WNHNN, CDR2 SYGVQD (reference sequence). CDR3 sequence (DNA): TGCGCCAGCAGTGAGTCCTTCGGGGAAACTGGAAACACCATATATTTT. The encoded protein is CASSESFGETGNTIYF.

This chain connects TRBV12-3 or TRBV12-4 to TRBJ2-3; 7 nucleotides match TRBD2. The CDR3 is made up of 15 amino acids. V shed 3 bases, J shed 1 base, and the junction held 4 bases outside the gene matches. This CDR3 is CASSFWGRGTDTQYF. CDR3 nucleotides: TGTGCCAGCAGTTTTTGGGGGAGGGGCACAGATACGCAGTATTTT.

The gene calls are TRBV7-2 and TRBJ1-1; no reliable D call. The germline V gene encodes CDR1 SGHTA and CDR2 FQGNSA. Trimming stripped 5 bases from V and 1 base from J, with 14 bases between. The CDR3 has 15 residues. The CDR3 is CASSPRRARNTEAFF. The CDR3 nucleotides read TGTGCCAGCAGCCCAAGGAGGGCACGGAACACTGAAGCTTTCTTT. Using reference TRBV7-2 and TRBJ1-1 for the parts outside the CDR3, the full variable domain is GAGVSQSPSNKVTEKGKDVELRCDPISGHTALYWYRQSLGQGLEFLIYFQGNSAPDKSGLPSDRFSAERTGGSVSTLTIQRTQQEDSAVYLCASSPRRARNTEAFFGQGTRLTVV.

The chain couples TRBV6-1 to TRBJ2-5, with D unresolved. Per germline, CDR1 MNHNS and CDR2 SASEGT. Trimming cost V 2 bases and J 5 bases, with 6 bases left between them. This CDR3 region has 12 residues. The CDR3 spells CASSELGETQYF. The CDR3 nucleotides read TGTGCCAGCAGTGAACTTGGCGAGACCCAGTACTTC.

The gene calls are TRBV6-2 or TRBV6-3 and TRBJ1-1; D not resolved. The CDR3 covers 15 residues. The germline CDR1 and CDR2 sequences are MNHEY and SVGEGT. V was trimmed by 6 bases and J by 2 bases, leaving 16 bases between them. The DNA for the CDR3 is TGTGCCAGCAGCAAGGACTGGGCGGTAAACACTGAAGCTTTCTTT. Protein product: CASSKDWAVNTEAFF.

This clonotype was seen a single time. The rearrangement joins TRBV21-1 to TRBJ1-1. TRBV21-1 corresponds to a pseudogene. The CDR3 is 16 residues long. The CDR3 region has the DNA TGTGCCAGCAGCAAAAAAGGCCGCGACTCGAACACTGAAGCTTTCTTT. Translating it yields CASSKKGRDSNTEAFF.

V is TRBV7-3 and J is TRBJ1-2, with a weak D call TRBD1 (5 bases). The CDR3 has 14 residues. With 5 bases removed from V and 6 bases from J, the gap between germline ends came to 16 bases. Germline V gene data show CDR1 as SGHTA and CDR2 as FQGTGA. The CDR3 DNA reads as TGTGCCAGCAGCCTACGGGCAGGGAGGGATGGCTACACCTTC. This codes for CASSLRAGRDGYTF.

CDR3 sequence (DNA): TGTGCTAGGGATAACAAGACAGGAGTTGGAAACACCATATATTTT. Protein: CARDNKTGVGNTIYF. This sequence joins TRBV12-5 and TRBJ1-3; D might be TRBD1 (6 bases). The CDR3 runs 15 residues. Trimming pared 9 bases from V and 3 bases from J, leaving 18 bases between. CDR1 and CDR2 (germline): LGHNT, FRNRAP.

The genes are TRBV19 and TRBJ1-6, with 9 bases identical to TRBD1. Looked up from germline, CDR1 is LNHDA and CDR2 is SQIVND (reference sequence). This CDR3 contains 15 residues. V lost 6 bases and J lost 8; bases outside the gene matches: 8. The CDR3 DNA follows: TGTGCCAGTAGCTTTATCCGGGACAGGGATTCACCCCTCCACTTT. It codes for CASSFIRDRDSPLHF.

The chain recombines TRBV19 with TRBJ2-1; the D is unclear. This CDR3 comprises 14 residues. Trimming shortened V by 7 bases and J by 0 bases, and 10 bases separated the two germline ends. Germline CDR1 and CDR2: LNHDA and SQIVND (reference sequence). In DNA form, the CDR3 reads TGTGCCAGTATGCAGGAGAGCTCCTACAATGAGCAGTTCTTC. Translation gives CASMQESSYNEQFF.

Judged by abundance, this clonotype is large. The DNA of the CDR3 is TGTGCCAGCAGCCCAGGGTCCGAGGTAGCCAAAAACATTCAGTACTTC. As protein: CASSPGSEVAKNIQYF. The chain recombines TRBV7-9 with TRBJ2-4; a possible D gene is TRBD1 (5 bases). Germline CDR1 and CDR2: SEHNR and FQNEAQ (reference sequence). The CDR3 is made up of 16 amino acids. The germline V and J ends were trimmed by 5 bases and 0 bases, with 14 bases remaining between them.

This chain connects TRBV6-1 to TRBJ1-6; D remains unclear. This CDR3 is 13 amino acids long. The germline V gene encodes CDR1 MNHNS and CDR2 SASEGT. Trimming stripped 7 bases from V and 9 bases from J, with 13 bases between. The CDR3: CASTPRGGSPLHF. The CDR3 region has the DNA TGTGCCAGCACTCCTAGAGGTGGTTCACCCCTCCACTTT.

J is TRBJ2-7 and V is TRBV27, with 8 positions matching TRBD1. The J segment lost 4 bases and the V segment lost 5 bases, leaving 13 bases of the junction unmatched. The germline V gene encodes CDR1 MNHEY and CDR2 SMNVEV (reference sequence). The CDR3 loop spans 16 amino acids. CDR3 amino acids: CASSQASGQGVYEQYF. The CDR3 DNA reads as TGTGCCAGCAGTCAAGCCTCCGGACAGGGAGTATACGAGCAGTACTTC.

This sequence joins TRBV30 and TRBJ1-5; maybe TRBD1 (6 bases). This CDR3 contains 15 residues. Looked up from germline, CDR1 is GTSNPN and CDR2 is SVGIG (reference sequence). V shed 1 base and J shed 7 bases, with 17 bases lying between them. This CDR3 reads CAWSATGASGQPQHF. CDR3 DNA: TGTGCCTGGAGTGCGACGGGGGCTTCAGGGCAGCCCCAGCATTTT.

There are a few counts of this clonotype. The gene calls are TRBV7-6 and TRBJ2-2; no firm D call. Looked up from germline, CDR1 is SGHVS and CDR2 is FNYEAQ. V dropped 7 bases and J dropped 7 bases, with 19 bases sitting between them. The CDR3 loop spans 15 amino acids. The DNA for the CDR3 is TGTGCCAGCACCCAAGGCCTCGTCCTCGACGGGGAGCTGTTTTTT. Amino acid sequence: CASTQGLVLDGELFF.

The chain links TRBV24-1 to TRBJ2-1; 10 bases align to TRBD2. Losses at the gene ends were 1 base for V and 3 bases for J; bases not matched to a gene: 5. The CDR3 totals 17 residues. Germline-derived CDR1 and CDR2 are KGHDR and SFDVKD. The CDR3 sequence: CATSDFSSGSLYNEQFF. Written as DNA, the CDR3 is TGTGCCACCAGTGATTTCTCTAGCGGGAGTCTCTACAATGAGCAGTTCTTC.

This clonotype was observed a handful of times. The CDR3 DNA is TGCAGTGCTAGGAGAGTAGGCGGGGGGTTTGACGAGCAGTACTTC. Its protein product is CSARRVGGGFDEQYF. This sequence joins TRBV20-1 and TRBJ2-7, with TRBD2 matching over 8 bases. CDR1 and CDR2 (germline): DFQATT, SNEGSKA (reference sequence). Trimming removed 3 bases from V and 5 bases from J; junction bases left unmatched: 12. CDR3 length equals 15 residues.

There are a few counts of this clonotype. This chain links TRBV28 with TRBJ1-5; D perhaps matches TRBD1 (5 bases). The CDR3 contains 12 residues. V was trimmed by 7 bases and J by 5 bases, leaving 9 bases between them. CDR1 and CDR2 from the germline V gene are MDHEN and SYDVKM. The CDR3 here is CASTLGDQPQHF. The CDR3 coding sequence is TGTGCCAGCACCCTGGGGGATCAGCCCCAGCATTTT.

This chain connects TRBV20-1 to TRBJ1-1, with TRBD1 as a possible D gene (5 bases). V shed 0 bases and J shed 4 bases, with 15 bases lying between them. Germline CDR1 DFQATT, CDR2 SNEGSKA (reference sequence). The CDR3 length is 15 residues. CDR3 residues: CSARDRKGGATEAFF. CDR3 coding DNA: TGCAGTGCTAGAGATCGGAAGGGAGGGGCCACTGAAGCTTTCTTT.

The chain has TRBV11-2 and TRBJ2-2; TRBD2 might be the D (6 bases). V was pared by 6 bases and J by 4 bases, with 12 bases between. The germline CDR1 and CDR2 sequences are SGHAT and FQNNGV. This CDR3 region has 14 residues. The CDR3 DNA reads TGTGCCAGCAGACGACTAGTAGGCACCGGGGAGCTGTTTTTT. The encoded protein is CASRRLVGTGELFF.

The V gene is TRBV6-5, the J gene TRBJ2-3; D is possibly TRBD2 (5 bases). The CDR3 is 16 amino acids. Germline V lookup: CDR1 MNHEY, CDR2 SVGAGI. V lost 1 base to trimming and J lost 4 bases, with 15 bases between them. CDR3: CASSYLGPPRADTQYF. CDR3 coding DNA: TGTGCCAGCAGTTACTTAGGACCTCCGAGGGCAGATACGCAGTATTTT.

The J gene is TRBJ1-1, the V gene TRBV6-5; the D is unclear. V was trimmed by 3 bases and J by 6 bases, leaving 14 bases between them. Germline V lookup: CDR1 MNHEY, CDR2 SVGAGI. This CDR3 contains 14 residues. The CDR3 sequence: CASSYRAGGAEAFF. The DNA of the CDR3 is TGTGCCAGCAGTTATAGAGCGGGTGGAGCTGAAGCTTTCTTT.

V usage is TRBV11-2 and J usage is TRBJ1-2; D ambiguous. The CDR3 covers 13 residues. The V and J ends lost 5 bases and 2 bases respectively, with 9 bases between them. CDR1 SGHAT and CDR2 FQNNGV come from the germline V gene. The chain's CDR3 is CASSPGSNYGYTF. The CDR3 DNA follows: TGTGCCAGCAGCCCGGGGTCGAACTATGGCTACACCTTC.

The V call is TRBV6-5, the J call TRBJ1-5; D is uncertain. Between the trimmed V and J ends, which lost 2 bases and 7 bases, there was a span of 9 bases. Germline V gene lookup returns CDR1 MNHEY and CDR2 SVGAGI. The CDR3 spans 13 residues. CDR3 nucleotides: TGTGCCAGCAGTTACGCCCTTCGACAGCCCCAGCATTTT. It codes for CASSYALRQPQHF.

The chain has TRBV5-5 and TRBJ1-3; unclear D gene. The V gene lost 4 bases and the J gene lost 2 bases, with 13 bases spanning the gap. CDR3 size: 15 residues. Per germline, CDR1 SGHKS and CDR2 YYEKEE (reference sequence). The CDR3 coding sequence is TGTGCCAGCAGCATCACAGCCCTCCCTGGAAACACCATATATTTT. Translated, it gives CASSITALPGNTIYF.

V usage is TRBV12-3 or TRBV12-4 and J usage is TRBJ1-5, with 9 bases identical to TRBD1. The CDR3 has 14 amino acids. Trimming took 5 bases from V and 6 from J; bases not matched to a gene: 5. The CDR3, as DNA: TGTGCCAGCAGTGCGACAGGGGGAGGTCAGCCCCAGCATTTT. As protein: CASSATGGGQPQHF.